This TCR beta chain was sequenced during a study of cytomegalovirus exposure and HLA in healthy donors. In the study overall: A preliminary data release comprised approximately 85 million unique TCRs obtained from HLA-typed donors. Notes on the study in general: TRBV6-2, TRBV6-3 and other indistinguishable V segments were excluded.

PCR involved 60 Vbeta and 13 Jbeta primers. Assay used: immunoSEQ multiplex PCR; TCRdb lists only in-frame clones, some missing. The table includes around 190,000 clones, about 9% detected once. The ends lost 3 bases at V and 4 bases at J; junction bases unmatched: 9. The CDR3 runs to 16 residues. CDR1 and CDR2 from the germline V gene are SGDLS and YYNGEE. This clone was detected a few times. The antigen is undetermined. This receptor was obtained from a woman in her thirties in good health and CMV-seropositive. V gene TRBV9 combines with J gene TRBJ2-3, with TRBD2 matching 9 bases. The sequencing input was PBMCs. CDR3 nucleotides: TGTGCCAGCAGCGCACCGGGACTAGCCTTTCCAGATACGCAGTATTTT. Encoded protein: CASSAPGLAFPDTQYF.